The next 11 T cell receptor beta chains were all read from a single sample in a study of cytomegalovirus exposure and HLA in healthy donors. Libraries were prepared by immunoSEQ multiplex PCR; TCRdb keeps only in-frame clonotypes and omits some of them. The sample shows under 100,000 clones, 96% of them seen only once. The sequenced sample consisted of PBMCs. These receptors were collected from a young man in good health and CMV-seronegative.

The V call is TRBV7-9, the J call TRBJ2-1; a possible D gene is TRBD1 (6 bases). Trimming removed 3 bases from V and 5 bases from J, with 11 bases in between. Germline CDR1 reads SEHNR; CDR2 reads FQNEAQ (reference sequence). The CDR3 has 14 residues. The CDR3 nucleotides are TGTGCCAGCAGCTTTCCCCAGGGGCACAATGAGCAGTTCTTC. It is translated as CASSFPQGHNEQFF.

This rearrangement joins TRBV19 to TRBJ1-1; D gene ambiguous. Trimming stripped 5 bases from V and 1 base from J, with 8 bases between. The CDR3 runs 13 residues. Germline V gene sequence: CDR1 LNHDA, CDR2 SQIVND (reference sequence). In DNA form, the CDR3 reads TGTGCCAGTAGTCCGACACAGAACACTGAAGCTTTCTTT. Translating it yields CASSPTQNTEAFF.

This clone showed up just once. This rearrangement joins TRBV7-9 to TRBJ2-1, with TRBD2 matching 8 bases. Per the germline V gene, CDR1 is SEHNR and CDR2 is FQNEAQ (reference sequence). CDR3 length equals 15 residues. V lost 7 bases and J lost 2; bases outside the gene matches: 7. Written as DNA, the CDR3 is TGTGCCAGCACCCCCGGGACTAGACCCTACAATGAGCAGTTCTTC. It is translated as CASTPGTRPYNEQFF. The full variable domain, its missing parts supplied by reference TRBV7-9 and TRBJ2-1, is DTGVSQNPRHKITKRGQNVTFRCDPISEHNRLYWYRQTLGQGPEFLTYFQNEAQLEKSRLLSDRFSAERPKGSFSTLEIQRTEQGDSAMYLCASTPGTRPYNEQFFGPGTRLTVL.

The chain is built from TRBV29-1 and TRBJ2-1; 10 bases fit TRBD2. Germline values: CDR1 SQVTM, CDR2 ANQGSEA. The CDR3 has 16 residues. The ends lost 2 bases at V and 8 bases at J; junction bases unmatched: 12. The CDR3, as DNA: TGCAGCGTTGAAAATCCCCCCCTAGCGGGAGACCATGAGCAGTTCTTC. It is translated as CSVENPPLAGDHEQFF.

The chain is built from TRBV6-6 and TRBJ1-1; 8 nucleotides align to TRBD1. V trimming: 2 bases; J trimming: 8 bases; junction bases outside the gene matches: 4. This CDR3 has 13 amino acids. From germline, CDR1 is MNHNY and CDR2 SVGAGI (reference sequence). The CDR3 region is CASSYQGQEEAFF. CDR3 coding DNA: TGTGCCAGCAGTTACCAGGGACAGGAGGAAGCTTTCTTT.

On this clone itself: One junction end does not reproduce the germline sequence, and a read error may be involved. The chain combines TRBV7-7 with TRBJ2-5; the match to TRBD2 covers 15 bases. Germline V gives CDR1 SSHAT, CDR2 FNYEAQ (reference sequence). There are 15 residues in the CDR3. The CDR3 bases are TGTGCTAGCAGCCTCGGACTAGCGGGAGGGGAGACCCAGTACTTC. Amino acids: CASSLGLAGGETQYF.

The chain joins TRBV6-5 to TRBJ1-1; D is undetermined. The CDR3 length is 11 residues. V lost 2 bases to trimming and J lost 4 bases, with 2 bases between them. Germline V gene data show CDR1 as MNHEY and CDR2 as SVGAGI. In DNA form, the CDR3 reads TGTGCCAGCAGTTACCTCACTGAAGCTTTCTTT. Translation: CASSYLTEAFF.

The V gene is TRBV30, the J gene TRBJ2-7, with D possibly matching TRBD2 (6 bases). The CDR3 consists of 12 residues. Trimming pared 4 bases from V and 2 bases from J, leaving 9 bases between. Germline-derived CDR1 and CDR2 are GTSNPN and SVGIG (reference sequence). The CDR3: CAWNRGTYEQYF. The CDR3 bases are TGTGCCTGGAATCGGGGGACCTACGAGCAGTACTTC.

V and J are TRBV11-2 and TRBJ2-5; unclear D gene. V was shortened by 8 bases and J by 5 bases, with 9 bases between the two germline ends. This CDR3 region has 11 residues. Germline assignment: CDR1 SGHAT and CDR2 FQNNGV. CDR3 sequence reads: CASQISETQYF. CDR3 bases: TGTGCCAGCCAGATCTCGGAGACCCAGTACTTC.

In the case of this clone: The same CDR3 also results from other DNA sequences found in this sample. The chain combines TRBV29-1 with TRBJ1-2; D perhaps matches TRBD1 (5 bases). V lost 2 bases, J lost 7 bases, and 8 bases lay in between. The CDR3 has 11 amino acids. The germline V gene has CDR1 SQVTM and CDR2 ANQGSEA. The CDR3 spells CSVEPGLGYTF. The CDR3 DNA is TGCAGCGTTGAACCGGGACTTGGCTACACCTTC.

The rearrangement links TRBV7-6 to TRBJ2-2, with 11 bases lining up with TRBD1. Germline values: CDR1 SGHVS, CDR2 FNYEAQ. The CDR3 has 16 residues. Trimming removed 4 bases from V and 2 bases from J; junction bases left unmatched: 3. The CDR3 DNA reads as TGTGCCAGCAGCTCCGGACAGGGGGCCAACACCGGGGAGCTGTTTTTT. This codes for CASSSGQGANTGELFF.